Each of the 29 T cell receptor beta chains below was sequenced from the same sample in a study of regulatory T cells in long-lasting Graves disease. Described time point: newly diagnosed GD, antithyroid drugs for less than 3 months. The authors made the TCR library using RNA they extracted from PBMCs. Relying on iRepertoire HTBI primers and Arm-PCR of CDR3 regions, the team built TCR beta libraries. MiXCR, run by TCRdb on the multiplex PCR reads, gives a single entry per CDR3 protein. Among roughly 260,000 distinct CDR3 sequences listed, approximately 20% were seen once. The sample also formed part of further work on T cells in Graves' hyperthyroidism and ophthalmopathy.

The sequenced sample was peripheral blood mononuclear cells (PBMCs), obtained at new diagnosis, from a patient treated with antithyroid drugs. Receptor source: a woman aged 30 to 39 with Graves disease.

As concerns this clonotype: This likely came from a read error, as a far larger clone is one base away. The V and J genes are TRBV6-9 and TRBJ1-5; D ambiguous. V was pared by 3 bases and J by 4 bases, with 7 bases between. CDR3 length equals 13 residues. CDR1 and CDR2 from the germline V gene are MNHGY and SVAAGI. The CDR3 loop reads CASSYGQNQPQHF. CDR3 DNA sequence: TGTGCCAGCAGTTACGGGCAGAATCAGCCCCAGCATTTT.

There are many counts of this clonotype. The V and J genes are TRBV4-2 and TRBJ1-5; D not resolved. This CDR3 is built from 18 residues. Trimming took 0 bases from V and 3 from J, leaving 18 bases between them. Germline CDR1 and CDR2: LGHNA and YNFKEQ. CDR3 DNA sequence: TGTGCCAGCAGCCAAGAAGCTACAACGGGGATTAACAATCAGCCCCAGCATTTT. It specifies CASSQEATTGINNQPQHF.

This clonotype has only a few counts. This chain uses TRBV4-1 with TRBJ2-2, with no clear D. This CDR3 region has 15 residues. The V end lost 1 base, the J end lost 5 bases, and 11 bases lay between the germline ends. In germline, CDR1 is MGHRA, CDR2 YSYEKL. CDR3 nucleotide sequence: TGCGCCAGCAGCCAAGGGCAGGTGGAAACCGGGGAGCTGTTTTTT. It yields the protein CASSQGQVETGELFF.

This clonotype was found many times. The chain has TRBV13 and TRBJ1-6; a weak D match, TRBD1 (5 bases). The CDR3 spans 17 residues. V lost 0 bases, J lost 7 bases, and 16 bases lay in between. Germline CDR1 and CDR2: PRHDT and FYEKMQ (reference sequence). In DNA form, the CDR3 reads TGTGCCAGCAGCTTAGGTGATCCTGTGGGGACCAATTCACCCCTCCACTTT. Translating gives CASSLGDPVGTNSPLHF.

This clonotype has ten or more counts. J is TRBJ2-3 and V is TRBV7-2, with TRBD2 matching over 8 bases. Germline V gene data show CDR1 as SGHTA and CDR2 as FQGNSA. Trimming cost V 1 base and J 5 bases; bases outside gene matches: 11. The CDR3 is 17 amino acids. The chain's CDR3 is CASSLESGGAGLDTQYF. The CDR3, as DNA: TGTGCCAGCAGCTTAGAATCCGGGGGGGCCGGGCTAGATACGCAGTATTTT. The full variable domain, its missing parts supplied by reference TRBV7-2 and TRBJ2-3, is GAGVSQSPSNKVTEKGKDVELRCDPISGHTALYWYRQSLGQGLEFLIYFQGNSAPDKSGLPSDRFSAERTGGSVSTLTIQRTQQEDSAVYLCASSLESGGAGLDTQYFGPGTRLTVL.

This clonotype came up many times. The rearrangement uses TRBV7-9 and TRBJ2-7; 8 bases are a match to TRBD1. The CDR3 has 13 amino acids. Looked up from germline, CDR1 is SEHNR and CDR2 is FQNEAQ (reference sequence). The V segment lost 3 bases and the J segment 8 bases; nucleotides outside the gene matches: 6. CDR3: CASSLDRAGKQYF. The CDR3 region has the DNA TGTGCCAGCAGCTTGGACAGGGCGGGCAAGCAGTACTTC.

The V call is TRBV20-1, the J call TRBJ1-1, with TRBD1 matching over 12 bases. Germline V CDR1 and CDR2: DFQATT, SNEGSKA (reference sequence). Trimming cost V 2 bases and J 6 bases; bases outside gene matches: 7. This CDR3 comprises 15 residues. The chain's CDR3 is CSARMGTGGSSEAFF. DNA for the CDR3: TGCAGTGCTAGAATGGGGACAGGGGGCTCCTCTGAAGCTTTCTTT.

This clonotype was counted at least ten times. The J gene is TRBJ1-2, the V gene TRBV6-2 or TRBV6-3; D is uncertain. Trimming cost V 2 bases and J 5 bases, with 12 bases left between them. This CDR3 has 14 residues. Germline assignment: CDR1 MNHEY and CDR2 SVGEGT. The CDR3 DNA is TGTGCCAGCAGTTACCTGAACAGCAGATATGGCTACACCTTC. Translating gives CASSYLNSRYGYTF.

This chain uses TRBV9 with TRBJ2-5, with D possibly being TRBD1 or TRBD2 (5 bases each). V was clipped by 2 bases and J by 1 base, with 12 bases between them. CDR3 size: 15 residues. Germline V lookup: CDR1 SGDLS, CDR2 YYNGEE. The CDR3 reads CASSVGGILQETQYF. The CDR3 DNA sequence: TGTGCCAGCAGCGTTGGGGGAATTCTCCAAGAGACCCAGTACTTC.

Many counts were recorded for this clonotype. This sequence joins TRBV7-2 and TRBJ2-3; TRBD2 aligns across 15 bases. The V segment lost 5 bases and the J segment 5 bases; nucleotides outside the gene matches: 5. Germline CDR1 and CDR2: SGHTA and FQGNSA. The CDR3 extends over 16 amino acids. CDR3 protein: CASSPGLAGGQDTQYF. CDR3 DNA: TGTGCCAGCAGCCCAGGACTAGCGGGGGGGCAAGATACGCAGTATTTT.

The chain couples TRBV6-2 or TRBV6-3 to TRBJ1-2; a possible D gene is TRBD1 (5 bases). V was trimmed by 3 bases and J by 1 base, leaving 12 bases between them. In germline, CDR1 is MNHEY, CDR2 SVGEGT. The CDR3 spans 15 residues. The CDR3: CASSYDSAFNYGYTF. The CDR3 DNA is TGTGCCAGCAGTTATGACAGTGCCTTTAACTATGGCTACACCTTC.

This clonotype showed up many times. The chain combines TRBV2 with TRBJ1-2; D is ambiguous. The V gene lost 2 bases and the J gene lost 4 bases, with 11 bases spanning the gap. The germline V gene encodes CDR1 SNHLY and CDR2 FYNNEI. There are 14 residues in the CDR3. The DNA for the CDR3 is TGTGCCAGCAGTGAATACCCGGGCCTCTATGGCTACACCTTC. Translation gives CASSEYPGLYGYTF.

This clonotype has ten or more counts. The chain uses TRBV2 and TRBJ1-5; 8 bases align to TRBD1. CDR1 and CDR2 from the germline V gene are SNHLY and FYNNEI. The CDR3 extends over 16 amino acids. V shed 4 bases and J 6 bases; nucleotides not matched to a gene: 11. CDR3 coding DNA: TGTGCCAGCAGTGCTCGACAGGGGAGTTTTCGTCAGCCCCAGCATTTT. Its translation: CASSARQGSFRQPQHF.

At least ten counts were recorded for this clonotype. The CDR3: CASSLAWTSGTTDTQYF. As DNA, the CDR3 is TGTGCCAGCAGCTTAGCGTGGACTAGCGGGACAACAGATACGCAGTATTTT. V gene TRBV11-2 combines with J gene TRBJ2-3; 12 nucleotides agree with TRBD2. Trimming at V came to 1 base and at J to 3 bases, leaving 5 bases not matched to a gene. Germline V gene data show CDR1 as SGHAT and CDR2 as FQNNGV. CDR3 length: 17 amino acids.

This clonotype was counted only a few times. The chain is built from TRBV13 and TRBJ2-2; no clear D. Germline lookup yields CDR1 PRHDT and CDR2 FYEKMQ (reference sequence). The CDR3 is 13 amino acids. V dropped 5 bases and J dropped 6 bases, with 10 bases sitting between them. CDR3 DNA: TGTGCCAGCAGCCCCCCCCGGGCCGGGGAGCTGTTTTTT. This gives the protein CASSPPRAGELFF.

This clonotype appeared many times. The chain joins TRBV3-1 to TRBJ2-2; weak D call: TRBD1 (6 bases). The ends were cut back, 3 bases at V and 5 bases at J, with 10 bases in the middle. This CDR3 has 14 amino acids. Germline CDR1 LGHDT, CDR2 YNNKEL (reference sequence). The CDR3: CASSQAGETGELFF. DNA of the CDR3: TGTGCCAGCAGCCAGGCAGGGGAGACCGGGGAGCTGTTTTTT.

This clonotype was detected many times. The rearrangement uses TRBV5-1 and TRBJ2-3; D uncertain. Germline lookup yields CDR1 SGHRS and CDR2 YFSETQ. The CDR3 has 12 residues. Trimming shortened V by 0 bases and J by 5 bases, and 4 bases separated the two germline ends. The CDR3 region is CASSLAGDTQYF. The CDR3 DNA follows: TGCGCCAGCAGCTTGGCGGGAGATACGCAGTATTTT.

CDR3 amino acids: CASSFLSGGGDTQYF. The CDR3 bases are TGTGCCAGCAGTTTTTTATCGGGAGGGGGAGATACGCAGTATTTT. The chain joins TRBV28 to TRBJ2-3; the match to TRBD2 covers 8 bases. The trim removed 3 bases at V and 5 bases at J, leaving 7 bases unmatched. Germline CDR1 is MDHEN and CDR2 is SYDVKM. The CDR3 runs 15 residues.

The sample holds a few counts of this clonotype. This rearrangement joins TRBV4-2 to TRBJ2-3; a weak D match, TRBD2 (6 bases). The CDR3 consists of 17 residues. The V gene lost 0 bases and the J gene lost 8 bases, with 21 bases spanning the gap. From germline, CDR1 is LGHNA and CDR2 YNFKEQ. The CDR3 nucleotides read TGTGCCAGCAGCCAAGAGACGTCGGGACCCACGCGGGGTACGCAGTATTTT. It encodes CASSQETSGPTRGTQYF.

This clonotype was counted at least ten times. CDR3 DNA sequence: TGTGCCAGCAGCTTAGATGGGACCAGCACTGAAGCTTTCTTT. Protein sequence: CASSLDGTSTEAFF. The chain links TRBV11-3 to TRBJ1-1; TRBD1 might be the D (5 bases). Germline lookup yields CDR1 SGHNT and CDR2 YENEEA. The CDR3 contains 14 residues. The V end lost 0 bases, the J end lost 4 bases, and 9 bases lay between the germline ends.

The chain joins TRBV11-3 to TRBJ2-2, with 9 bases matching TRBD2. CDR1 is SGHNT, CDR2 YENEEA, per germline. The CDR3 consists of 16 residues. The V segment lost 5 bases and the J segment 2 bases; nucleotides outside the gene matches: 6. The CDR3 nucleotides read TGTGCCAGCAGCCGAACTAGCGGGTGTAACACCGGGGAGCTGTTTTTT. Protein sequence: CASSRTSGCNTGELFF.

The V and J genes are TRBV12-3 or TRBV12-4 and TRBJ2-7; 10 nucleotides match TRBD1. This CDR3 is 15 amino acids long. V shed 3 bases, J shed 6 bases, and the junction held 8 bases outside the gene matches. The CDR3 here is CASSLGQGQGTEQYF. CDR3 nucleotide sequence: TGTGCCAGCAGTTTGGGCCAGGGACAGGGGACCGAGCAGTACTTC.

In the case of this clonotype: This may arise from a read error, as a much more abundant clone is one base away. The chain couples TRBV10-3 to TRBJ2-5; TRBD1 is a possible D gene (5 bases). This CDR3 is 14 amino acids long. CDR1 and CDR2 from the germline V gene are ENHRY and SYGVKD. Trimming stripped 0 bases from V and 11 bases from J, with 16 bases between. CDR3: CAISESTVHNEQYF. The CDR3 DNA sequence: TGTGCCATCAGTGAGTCGACAGTACACAATGAGCAGTACTTC.

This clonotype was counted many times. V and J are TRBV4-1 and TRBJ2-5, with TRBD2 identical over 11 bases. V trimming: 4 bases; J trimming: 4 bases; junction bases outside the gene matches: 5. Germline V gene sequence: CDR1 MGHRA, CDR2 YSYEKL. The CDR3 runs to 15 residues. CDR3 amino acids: CASSLIAGGLETQYF. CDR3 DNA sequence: TGCGCCAGCAGCCTCATAGCGGGGGGGCTAGAGACCCAGTACTTC.

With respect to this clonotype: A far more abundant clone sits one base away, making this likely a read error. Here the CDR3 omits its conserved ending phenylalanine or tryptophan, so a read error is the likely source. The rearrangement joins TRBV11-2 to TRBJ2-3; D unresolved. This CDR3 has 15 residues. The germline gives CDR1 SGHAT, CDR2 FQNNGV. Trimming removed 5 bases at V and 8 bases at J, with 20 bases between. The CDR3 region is CASSQDWDLSGTQYL. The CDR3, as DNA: TGTGCCAGCAGCCAAGATTGGGATCTTTCGGGTACGCAGTATCTT.

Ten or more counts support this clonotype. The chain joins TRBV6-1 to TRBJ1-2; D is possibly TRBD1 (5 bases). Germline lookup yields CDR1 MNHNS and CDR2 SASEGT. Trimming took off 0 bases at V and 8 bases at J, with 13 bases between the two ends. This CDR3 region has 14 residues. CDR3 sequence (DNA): TGTGCCAGCAGTGAAGCCGGGACGGCAAGCGGCTACACCTTC. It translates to CASSEAGTASGYTF.

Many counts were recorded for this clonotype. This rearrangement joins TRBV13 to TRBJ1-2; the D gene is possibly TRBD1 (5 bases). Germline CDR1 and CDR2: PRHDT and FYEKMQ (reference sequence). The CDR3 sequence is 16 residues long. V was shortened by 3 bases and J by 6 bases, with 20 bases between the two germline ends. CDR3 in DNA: TGTGCCAGCAGCTTCCTGGGGGGTTCGGGGCCCAATGGCTACACCTTC. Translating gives CASSFLGGSGPNGYTF.

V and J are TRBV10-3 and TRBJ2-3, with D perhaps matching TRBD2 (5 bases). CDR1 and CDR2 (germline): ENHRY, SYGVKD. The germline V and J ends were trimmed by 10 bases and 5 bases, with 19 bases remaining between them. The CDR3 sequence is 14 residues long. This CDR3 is CATSESLARDTQYF. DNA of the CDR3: TGTGCCACCAGCGAGTCTTTAGCGAGAGATACGCAGTATTTT.

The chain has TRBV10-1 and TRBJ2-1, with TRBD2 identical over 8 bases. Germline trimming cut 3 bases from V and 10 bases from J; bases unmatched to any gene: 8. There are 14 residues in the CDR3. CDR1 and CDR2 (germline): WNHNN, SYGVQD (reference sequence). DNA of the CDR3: TGCGCCAGCAGTGACTTTGGACTAGCCTCCGAGCAGTTCTTC. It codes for CASSDFGLASEQFF.